Sequencing of this TCR beta chain was carried out in a study of blood T cell repertoires in COVID-19. Study information: PBMCs, B-cell-depleted T cells, or T cells provided the cDNA or gDNA that made up the material.

While infection was still active, Seattle patients were enrolled and then followed longitudinally. This CDR3 is built from 16 residues. V lost 3 bases and J lost 2; bases outside the gene matches: 5. CDR1 and CDR2 from the germline V gene are LNHDA and SQIVND (reference sequence). Only in-frame clones appear in the TCRdb table, and some are missing; sequencing was by immunoSEQ multiplex PCR. The data show approximately 480,000 clones, approximately 89% seen once. J is TRBJ2-1 and V is TRBV19, with 9 bases aligning to TRBD2. The sample comprised peripheral blood. This receptor was taken from a man aged 18 to 29 with COVID-19, enrolled during active disease. DNA for the CDR3: TGTGCCAGTAGTATGAGCGGGGGGACCCCCTACAATGAGCAGTTCTTC. Translation gives CASSMSGGTPYNEQFF.